This record covers a single TCR beta chain. In the source study's methods: Using reference gene primer amplification, nucleated cell counts were estimated. Only in-frame clones appear in the TCRdb table, and some are missing; sequencing was by immunoSEQ multiplex PCR. D and trimming come from the DNA, and the V and J calls and clone size come from that table. The sample lists about 670,000 clones, about nine tenths seen once, with under 0.3% in the top ten. This sample was taken from a study of blood T cell repertoires in COVID-19. Across the whole study: Samples came from the United States, Italy and Spain, spanning acute and convalescent COVID-19. T cells, B-cell-depleted T cells, or PBMCs provided the cDNA or gDNA that served as material.

V gave up 0 bases and J gave up 1 base, with 7 bases separating them. The CDR3 extends over 14 amino acids. Germline CDR1 is SGDLS and CDR2 is YYNGEE. Sample: peripheral blood. This TCR was recovered from a woman aged 18-29 years with acute or convalescent COVID-19. The chain joins TRBV9 to TRBJ1-1; D call uncertain. This chain's CDR3 is CASSVGGSNTEAFF. CDR3 nucleotides: TGTGCCAGCAGCGTAGGAGGATCGAACACTGAAGCTTTCTTT.